Listed below are T cell receptor beta chains from one sample, sequenced in a study of T cells after yellow fever vaccination. TCRdb re-called the 5' RACE reads with MiXCR, one entry per CDR3 protein. The data contain about 300,000 distinct CDR3 sequences, approximately 8% of them singletons. The specimen comprised CD4+ T cells sorted from PBMCs, sampled 5 days after the yellow fever booster vaccination. The receptor set was obtained from a man between 18 and 29 years old who received the YFV17D yellow fever vaccine. The CDR3 runs from the conserved cysteine through the conserved F or W. Fields, in order: V gene, clone size, D gene, J gene, CDR3 protein, CDR3 DNA. A D gene is named only where the DNA matches it firmly. The listing skips clone size in some rows; elsewhere it reads once, few, many or a size class.

>TRBV7-9|few|TRBD1|TRBJ1-6
CASSPTGDSPLHF
TGTGCCAGCAGCCCCACAGGGGATTCACCCCTCCACTTT
>TRBV7-9|.|.|TRBJ1-6
CASSLLALRESPLHF
TGTGCCAGCAGCTTGCTGGCCCTTAGAGAATCACCCCTCCACTTT
>TRBV3-1|few|.|TRBJ1-4
CASLGGRSLFF
TGTGCCAGCCTCGGTGGCAGGTCCTTATTTTTT
>TRBV7-2|few|.|TRBJ2-1
CASSLADLALNNEQFF
TGTGCCAGCAGCTTAGCTGATTTAGCGCTGAACAATGAGCAGTTCTTC
>TRBV4-1|few|.|TRBJ2-3
CASSQERLFTDTQYF
TGCGCCAGCAGCCAAGAAAGGCTATTTACAGATACGCAGTATTTT
>TRBV5-1|few|.|TRBJ2-3
CASSLAPLTDTQYF
TGCGCCAGCAGCTTGGCCCCCTTAACAGATACGCAGTATTTT
>TRBV6-2/TRBV6-3|few|.|TRBJ1-2
CASRGADYGYTF
TGTGCCAGCAGGGGGGCTGACTATGGCTACACCTTC
>TRBV11-2|.|.|TRBJ1-4
CASSLARGNEKLFF
TGTGCCAGCAGCTTAGCCCGGGGAAATGAAAAACTGTTTTTT
>TRBV7-9|few|.|TRBJ2-5
CASTIRALKETQYF
TGTGCCAGCACCATCCGGGCCTTGAAAGAGACCCAGTACTTC
>TRBV20-1|many|.|TRBJ1-5
CSARPLGKGVLQAQHF
TGCAGTGCTAGGCCCCTCGGGAAAGGGGTTCTTCAGGCCCAGCATTTT
>TRBV14|few|TRBD2|TRBJ2-3
CASSLFGGDTQYF
TGTGCCAGCAGCCTATTCGGGGGGGATACGCAGTATTTT
>TRBV20-1|few|TRBD2|TRBJ2-5
CSARGSGGQETQYF
TGCAGTGCTAGGGGGTCGGGGGGGCAAGAGACCCAGTACTTC
>TRBV5-1|few|.|TRBJ2-3
CASSFGGISTDTQYF
TGCGCCAGCAGCTTCGGGGGTATCAGCACAGATACGCAGTATTTT
>TRBV10-3|.|TRBD1|TRBJ1-1
CAISLDRGQTEAFF
TGTGCCATCAGTTTGGACAGGGGCCAGACTGAAGCTTTCTTT
>TRBV5-1|many|TRBD1|TRBJ2-3
CASSTGQDTDTQYF
TGCGCCAGCAGCACAGGACAGGATACAGATACGCAGTATTTT
>TRBV7-9|.|.|TRBJ1-1
CASSLAPAGTEAFF
TGTGCCAGCAGCTTAGCCCCCGCGGGCACTGAAGCTTTCTTT
>TRBV6-6|few|TRBD1|TRBJ1-6
CASSYSTGGWNSPLHF
TGTGCCAGCAGTTACTCAACAGGGGGCTGGAATTCACCCCTCCACTTT
>TRBV12-3/TRBV12-4|few|.|TRBJ2-7
CASSVHRDYEQYF
TGTGCCAGCAGTGTCCACAGGGACTACGAGCAGTACTTC
>TRBV14|.|TRBD1|TRBJ2-1
CASSQPGQGFYNEQFF
TGTGCCAGCAGCCAACCGGGACAGGGGTTCTACAATGAGCAGTTCTTC
>TRBV2|many|.|TRBJ2-1
CASSEGSRRGFF
TGTGCCAGCAGTGAAGGCAGCAGGCGAGGGTTCTTC
>TRBV15|many|.|TRBJ2-5
CATSRDNGVETQYF
TGTGCCACCAGCAGAGATAACGGGGTGGAGACCCAGTACTTC
>TRBV7-2|.|.|TRBJ1-2
CASSLGWGPDGYTF
TGTGCCAGCAGCTTAGGTTGGGGGCCGGATGGCTACACCTTC
>TRBV6-6|.|.|TRBJ2-7
CASSTARGGILDEQYF
TGTGCCAGCAGTACGGCCAGGGGGGGTATTCTGGACGAGCAGTACTTC
>TRBV10-2|many|TRBD2|TRBJ2-5
CASSPSGGMRETQYF
TGCGCCAGCAGTCCTAGCGGGGGGATGCGAGAGACCCAGTACTTC
>TRBV20-1|few|.|TRBJ1-1
CSARHTGGGMNTEAFF
TGCAGTGCTAGACATACAGGAGGGGGGATGAACACTGAAGCTTTCTTT
>TRBV5-1|.|.|TRBJ2-5
CASSDPGAVETQYF
TGCGCCAGCAGTGATCCGGGGGCTGTGGAGACCCAGTACTTC
>TRBV7-2|.|TRBD2|TRBJ2-1
CASSSPVTSGGASSYNEQFF
TGTGCCAGCAGCTCCCCAGTTACTAGCGGGGGGGCAAGCTCCTACAATGAGCAGTTCTTC
>TRBV7-2|.|TRBD1|TRBJ1-2
CASSLSRSGGNYGYTF
TGTGCCAGCAGCTTATCTCGGTCAGGGGGCAATTATGGCTACACCTTC
>TRBV4-3|few|.|TRBJ1-2
CASSQDQGSNGYTF
TGCGCCAGCAGCCAAGATCAGGGGTCCAATGGCTACACCTTC
>TRBV18|few|.|TRBJ1-1
CASSQTEHTEAFF
TGTGCCAGCTCCCAGACAGAACACACTGAAGCTTTCTTT
>TRBV5-4|few|.|TRBJ2-5
CASSLGLAVQQETQYF
TGTGCCAGCAGCTTGGGGTTAGCGGTCCAGCAAGAGACCCAGTACTTC
>TRBV7-2|.|TRBD2|TRBJ2-2
CASSRTSGGSGELFF
TGTGCCAGCAGCCGGACTAGCGGGGGATCCGGGGAGCTGTTTTTT
>TRBV20-1|.|TRBD1|TRBJ1-4
CSAAQGAENEKLFF
TGCAGTGCTGCACAGGGGGCAGAAAATGAAAAACTGTTTTTT
>TRBV7-2|few|.|TRBJ2-4
CASSPRGPIANIQYF
TGTGCCAGCAGCCCCCGTGGGCCTATTGCAAACATTCAGTACTTC
>TRBV4-1|few|.|TRBJ2-3
CASSRIGGLGDTQYF
TGCGCCAGCAGCCGGATCGGGGGGCTGGGAGATACGCAGTATTTT
>TRBV4-1|few|.|TRBJ2-5
CASSQEAGGLGRKTQYF
TGCGCCAGCAGCCAAGAAGCCGGGGGACTCGGAAGAAAGACCCAGTACTTC
>TRBV2|.|TRBD1|TRBJ2-1
CASSGQGYNEQFF
TGTGCCAGCAGTGGACAGGGCTACAATGAGCAGTTCTTC
>TRBV5-1|few|TRBD1|TRBJ2-5
CASSLVTGQEETQYF
TGCGCCAGCAGCTTGGTGACGGGACAGGAAGAGACCCAGTACTTC
>TRBV20-1|few|.|TRBJ2-3
CSPGLGSTDTQYF
TGCAGCCCGGGCCTCGGGTCCACAGATACGCAGTATTTT
>TRBV12-3/TRBV12-4|many|.|TRBJ1-1
CASRIQLNTEAFF
TGTGCCAGCAGGATACAGTTGAACACTGAAGCTTTCTTT
>TRBV24-1|few|.|TRBJ1-5
CATSGRDGYQPQHF
TGTGCCACCAGTGGCCGGGACGGTTATCAGCCCCAGCATTTT
>TRBV9|.|TRBD2|TRBJ2-1
CASSVHGLAGGYNEQFF
TGTGCCAGCAGCGTACACGGACTAGCGGGGGGTTACAATGAGCAGTTCTTC
>TRBV9|few|.|TRBJ1-1
CASSVDGGPGTEAFF
TGTGCCAGCAGCGTAGATGGAGGACCGGGCACTGAAGCTTTCTTT
>TRBV7-2|.|.|TRBJ2-2
CASSPMTGRAGELFF
TGTGCCAGCAGCCCAATGACAGGGAGGGCCGGGGAGCTGTTTTTT
>TRBV14|few|TRBD2|TRBJ2-3
CASSQISGGRTDTQYF
TGTGCCAGCAGCCAAATTAGCGGGGGGCGCACAGATACGCAGTATTTT
>TRBV7-9|few|.|TRBJ1-2
CASSFGVSYGYTF
TGTGCCAGCAGCTTTGGAGTTTCCTATGGCTACACCTTC
>TRBV5-1|few|.|TRBJ2-5
CASSDTWTQYF
TGCGCCAGCAGCGATACGTGGACCCAGTACTTC
>TRBV4-2|few|TRBD1|TRBJ1-2
CASSQGSGTGYGYTF
TGTGCCAGCAGCCAAGGATCCGGGACAGGCTATGGCTACACCTTC